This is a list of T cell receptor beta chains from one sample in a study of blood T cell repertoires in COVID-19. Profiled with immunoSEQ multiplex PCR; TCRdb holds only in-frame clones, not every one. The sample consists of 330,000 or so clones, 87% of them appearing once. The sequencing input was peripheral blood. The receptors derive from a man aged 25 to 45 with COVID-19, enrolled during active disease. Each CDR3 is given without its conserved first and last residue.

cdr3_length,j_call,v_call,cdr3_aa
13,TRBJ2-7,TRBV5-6,ASSLNGGRTYEQY
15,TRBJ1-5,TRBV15,ATSRGDRSDLNQPQH
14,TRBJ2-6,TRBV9,ASSVGTSSGANVLT
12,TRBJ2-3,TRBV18,ASSPGQGTDTQY
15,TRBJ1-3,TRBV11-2,ASSLAPGTGLGNTIY
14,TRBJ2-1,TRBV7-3,ASSSHEAGGYNEQF
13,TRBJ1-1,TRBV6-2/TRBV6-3,ASSHDRGRRTEAF
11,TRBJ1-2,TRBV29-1,SVGPDTNYGYT
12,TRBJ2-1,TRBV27,ASRLAGGYNEQF
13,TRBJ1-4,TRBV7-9,ASSSLDSNGEKLF
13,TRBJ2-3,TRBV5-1,ASSYGQGSTDTQY
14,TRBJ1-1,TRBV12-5,ASGLVPGQGASEAF
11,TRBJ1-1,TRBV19,ASRERGNTEAF
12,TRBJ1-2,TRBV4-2,ASSQDPTNYGYT
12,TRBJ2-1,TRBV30,AWISGSSYNEQF
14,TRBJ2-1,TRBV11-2,ASSLQGPTFDNEQF